This T cell receptor beta chain was retrieved from a study of T cells expressing NK-cell markers. TCRdb reanalyzed the 5' RACE reads, giving one entry per CDR3 protein sequence and no DNA. The sample's table shows several thousand distinct CDR3 sequences. The CDR3 covers 14 residues. CDR1 is DFQATT and CDR2 is SNEGSKA in the germline V gene (reference sequence). This clonotype was obtained from a man between 18 and 35 years old in good health. The sequencing input was blood T cells: a sorted CD56 or NKG2C T cell subset, CD4+ or CD8+ T cells, or bulk PBMC T cells (not recorded which). J is TRBJ1-5 and V is TRBV20-1. The CDR3: CSATPRAINQPQHF.